The rows below give T cell receptor beta chains drawn from one sample of a study of long-term antiretroviral therapy in people with HIV. Data came from immunoSEQ multiplex PCR; TCRdb stores just in-frame clones and leaves some out. The sample records 15,000 to 20,000 clones, roughly four fifths being singletons. The sequenced sample was unsorted PBMCs, obtained roughly 2.4 years before starting antiretroviral therapy. These receptors all stem from a woman in her forties or fifties with HIV. The conserved cysteine and the conserved F or W are not part of the CDR3 here. Fields, in order: D gene, CDR3 length, J gene, V gene, CDR3 protein. A D gene is named only where the DNA matches it firmly.

>-|13|TRBJ1-5|TRBV11-2
ASSPNGPTNQPQH
>-|13|TRBJ2-3|TRBV5-1
ASSQQGASTDTQY
>TRBD1|13|TRBJ2-2|TRBV7-9
ASSPGTGVTGELF
>-|11|TRBJ2-2|TRBV4-1
ASSQVTWRELF
>TRBD1|14|TRBJ2-1|TRBV19
ASSIAGQGAHNEQF
>-|10|TRBJ2-2|TRBV9
ASSVGSGELF
>-|13|TRBJ1-1|TRBV25-1
ASSESGGLSTEAF
>-|11|TRBJ1-4|TRBV12-5
ASALGLNEKLF
>TRBD2|9|TRBJ2-1|TRBV6-5
ASSSLAGDF
>-|11|TRBJ1-4|TRBV2
ASREDRYEKLF
>-|12|TRBJ1-1|TRBV19
ASSLDSANTEAF
>-|18|TRBJ2-5|TRBV27
ASSGVRLRSGKREQETQY
>-|12|TRBJ1-1|TRBV15
ATTSWVLRAEAF
>TRBD1|14|TRBJ2-7|TRBV6-1
ASSETVDRALYEQY
>TRBD2|13|TRBJ2-7|TRBV6-1
ASGMGGGGPYEQY
>TRBD1|13|TRBJ1-2|TRBV28
ASSTTGTGAYGYT
>-|12|TRBJ1-5|TRBV5-8
ASSKEEGNQPQH
>TRBD1|17|TRBJ2-1|TRBV18
ASSPRSLDRDSPYNEQF
>-|11|TRBJ2-1|TRBV7-3
ASSRLINNEQF
>-|14|TRBJ2-7|TRBV11-2
ASSSRVGQNLYEQY
>-|12|TRBJ2-3|TRBV5-1
ASSTGAFTDTQY
>TRBD1|12|TRBJ1-6|TRBV6-5
ASSYGQGNSALH
>TRBD1|13|TRBJ2-3|TRBV19
ASSSWAGGADTQY
>TRBD2|13|TRBJ2-7|TRBV4-1
ASSHLSGGRYEQY
>-|8|TRBJ1-6|TRBV1
TSSQDLGR
>TRBD1|14|TRBJ1-3|TRBV9
ASSVDPDRVGNTIY
>-|9|TRBJ2-7|TRBV7-2
ASSPAYEQY
>-|11|TRBJ2-1|TRBV11-3
ASSSNSYNEQF
>-|11|TRBJ1-2|TRBV6-1
ASRAVQRDGYT
>TRBD2|11|TRBJ2-1|TRBV2
ATGGASYNEQF
>TRBD2|11|TRBJ2-3|TRBV7-9
ASSYEAGGTQY
>-|15|TRBJ1-1|TRBV27
ASSLSFGQTLNTEAF
>-|13|TRBJ2-6|TRBV19
ASSNGASGANVLT
>TRBD1|14|TRBJ1-5|TRBV7-9
ASSLGGTGGTQPQH
>-|12|TRBJ1-6|TRBV7-6
ASSLTVRGSPLH
>-|14|TRBJ2-6|TRBV9
ASSPKWTNGANVLT
>-|18|TRBJ2-4|TRBV18
ASSPPASFKTPLAKNIQY
>-|13|TRBJ2-5|TRBV7-8
ASSSSHVVRETQY
>-|12|TRBJ1-5|TRBV5-1
ASSPEGSNQPQH
>-|14|TRBJ1-5|TRBV7-2
ASSSGPRTAKWPQH
>-|13|TRBJ1-4|TRBV2
ASSVSGVPNEKLF
>-|12|TRBJ2-3|TRBV27
ASSLSLTKDTQY
>-|11|TRBJ1-4|TRBV10-3
AISGQGNEKLF
>-|15|TRBJ2-4|TRBV5-6
ASSLSFVGLAKNIQY
>TRBD1|16|TRBJ1-2|TRBV9
ASSVAPDRGSTNYGYT
>-|13|TRBJ1-1|TRBV7-9
ASSLLGAGNTEAF
>-|13|TRBJ1-6|TRBV5-1
ASSRAGGGSSPLH
>-|11|TRBJ1-1|TRBV5-4
ASSSDGRAEAF
>TRBD2|14|TRBJ2-1|TRBV2
ASSGTSGGFYNEQF
>-|13|TRBJ2-2|TRBV5-1
ASSLAGLDTGELF
>TRBD1|13|TRBJ1-2|TRBV6-5
ASSPQGAPHYGYT
>-|13|TRBJ2-5|TRBV2
ASSSRPLLQETQY
>TRBD1|14|TRBJ2-6|TRBV27
ASRDRGSSGANVLT
>-|13|TRBJ1-6|TRBV5-1
ASSLEGGHNSPLH
>-|11|TRBJ1-5|TRBV7-2
ASTPGNNQPQH
>-|12|TRBJ1-1|TRBV7-3
ASSLSFRDTEAF
>-|12|TRBJ2-5|TRBV7-3
ASSTQGLRETQY
>TRBD1|13|TRBJ1-1|TRBV19
ASFKGGKGNTEAF
>-|12|TRBJ1-4|TRBV4-2
ASSQAKGREKLF